The present TCR beta chain was sequenced within a study of cytotoxic CD8 clonotypes in ibrutinib-treated CLL (dated by TCRdb to the early 2020s). Study-level background: The cohort included approximately 15 treatment-naive and some twelve relapsed/refractory patients; about 17 were IGHV unmutated. Responses were partial in some 24 patients and complete in 2; after median around 65 months follow-up, about 14 stayed in remission and some twelve progressed. The response samples were drawn at a median of roughly twelve months into treatment, with a range of about 6 to 40 months. Every sample from remission and from progressive disease was obtained while the patients were still on ibrutinib. Longitudinal samples were available for about 30% of the roughly 86 trial participants. Cryopreserved peripheral blood mononuclear cells were obtained prior to treatment, at the time of response, and at either disease progression or sustained remission. An average of 255,043 productive templates and 94,082 productive rearrangements was obtained per sample.

Interpreted using the paper, the time point label stands for: progressive disease on ibrutinib. For TCR beta library preparation, around 2.1 micrograms of genomic DNA were extracted from the cryopreserved PBMCs. Longitudinal blood samples from CLL patients on ibrutinib monotherapy underwent high-throughput TCR beta sequencing. The patients took part in an open-label, single-center phase 2 trial of ibrutinib monotherapy. Concerning this clone: There is no known antigen for this receptor. No clone much larger than this one lies a single base away; base qualities are absent.

Broad study findings and their caveats: Sampling times were not matched between sustained-remission and progressing patients, and lymph node repertoires were not studied. At baseline, clonality was higher than in age-matched healthy donors and showed a strong correlation with circulating CD8+ T-cell counts. Public clonotypes were rare and either shrank or stayed stable during treatment, and the rise in clonality at ibrutinib response reflected expansion of private clonotypes. Clonality rose at ibrutinib response, remained stable during sustained remission, and dropped back toward baseline at progression.

A MiSeq instrument was used for deep resolution sequencing, which targeted depths ranging from 1 in 1 million up to 1 in 200,000 T cells, with coverage averaging 10x for each clonotype. TCR beta libraries were generated with the immunoSEQ hsTCRB Kit. The original pipeline was this. ImmunoSEQ Data Assistant and ImmunoSEQ Analyzer were used for data analysis, and V, D and J genes were assigned according to IMGT definitions. Clonality was computed as one minus normalized Shannon entropy of productive rearrangement frequencies, ranging from 0 to 1. Only overrepresented clonotypes making up at least 0.05% of the repertoire of each patient were included in the public clonotype analysis. About a dozen age-matched healthy donor repertoires from immuneACCESS served as clonality controls. What TCRdb holds here is the immuneACCESS table cut down to in-frame rearrangements. Part of the clones is not present; checked against another copy, under half of the missing clones reflect an unresolved V gene, and the others are unexplained. From that table come the V and J calls and clone size; the DNA was used to work out D and trimming. The sample table shows around 25,000 clones, and 55% to 70% are seen once. The top ten clones comprise just over 50% of the sample.

As encoded in the germline V gene (reference sequence), CDR1 is GTSNPN while CDR2 is SVGIG. Here V drops 4 bases and J drops 4 bases, and the junction holds 4 bases not matched to any gene. The CDR3 contains 13 residues, cysteine and phenylalanine counted. Only the CDR3 part of the read is kept: 39 bases, read in frame from the first base. The receptor comes from a human donor with chronic lymphocytic leukemia. The rearranged chain carries TRBV30 and TRBJ1-1, and TRBD1 matches 9 of the central bases. The sequencing used PBMCs, collected at disease progression, from a patient treated with ibrutinib. The sequenced DNA: TGTGCCTGGATGGGACAGGGCCCCACTGAAGCTTTCTTT. The encoded protein is CAWMGQGPTEAFF.